The 25 T cell receptor beta chains reported below all come from one sample, sequenced in a study of blood T cell repertoires in COVID-19. The protocol was immunoSEQ multiplex PCR, while the TCRdb copy is restricted to in-frame clones and leaves out a portion. The sample shows approximately 350,000 clones, roughly 87% of them seen only once. The sample taken for sequencing was PBMCs or T cells enriched from blood (not recorded which). These receptors all come from a woman in her forties or fifties who had recovered from COVID-19.

This clone came up once. The V gene is TRBV15, the J gene TRBJ2-1, with 7 bases identical to TRBD1. Germline values: CDR1 LNHNV, CDR2 YYDKDF (reference sequence). The CDR3 consists of 17 residues. V lost 1 base, J lost 5 bases, and 11 bases stayed unmatched. The CDR3 spells CATSRAWTGFDHNEQFF. In DNA, the CDR3 is TGTGCCACCAGCAGAGCATGGACAGGCTTCGACCACAATGAGCAGTTCTTC.

J is TRBJ1-3 and V is TRBV6-1; 10 bases line up with TRBD1. The CDR3 covers 15 residues. V gave up 10 bases and J gave up 4 bases; unmatched junction bases: 10. Germline lookup yields CDR1 MNHNS and CDR2 SASEGT. CDR3 region: CAISGGQGGGNTIYF. As DNA, the CDR3 is TGTGCCATCTCGGGAGGACAGGGGGGCGGAAACACCATATATTTT.

The chain employs TRBV7-9 and TRBJ2-5, with D possibly matching TRBD1 (5 bases). Germline V CDR1 and CDR2: SEHNR, FQNEAQ (reference sequence). V lost 4 bases, J lost 1 base, and 19 bases lay in between. The CDR3 totals 17 residues. This chain's CDR3 is CASSWGVWADSQETQYF. CDR3 bases: TGTGCCAGCAGCTGGGGCGTGTGGGCAGACTCCCAAGAGACCCAGTACTTC.

Here the CDR3 DNA reads TGTGCCAGCAGCCCCTCGGGCAGCGGGGGCACAGATACGCAGTATTTT. Its protein is CASSPSGSGGTDTQYF. The chain is built from TRBV11-2 and TRBJ2-3; 7 bases fit TRBD2. Germline CDR1 SGHAT, CDR2 FQNNGV. The CDR3 extends over 16 amino acids. The ends lost 5 bases at V and 1 base at J; junction bases unmatched: 9.

The rearrangement uses TRBV5-4 and TRBJ2-1; 8 bases are a match to TRBD1. The junction had 13 bases not matched to a gene; V was cut back by 3 bases and J by 8 bases. This CDR3 has 16 amino acids. From germline, CDR1 is SGHNT and CDR2 YYREEE (reference sequence). The CDR3 loop reads CASSSGVGRGPDEQFF. The CDR3 nucleotides read TGTGCCAGCAGCTCAGGTGTGGGCAGGGGGCCGGATGAGCAGTTCTTC.

This chain links TRBV7-6 with TRBJ1-2, with TRBD1 matching over 9 bases. Unmatched junction bases numbered 17, after V lost 5 bases and J lost 7 bases. This CDR3 region has 17 residues. Germline lookup yields CDR1 SGHVS and CDR2 FNYEAQ. The CDR3 region is CASSQQLGGTGPVGYTF. As DNA, the CDR3 is TGTGCCAGCAGCCAACAGTTAGGCGGGACAGGGCCTGTTGGCTACACCTTC.

The gene calls are TRBV2 and TRBJ1-2; possible D gene TRBD1, 5 bases. V dropped 6 bases and J dropped 1 base, with 9 bases sitting between them. Germline values: CDR1 SNHLY, CDR2 FYNNEI. This CDR3 region has 13 residues. The CDR3 is CASSPDSNYGYTF. CDR3 coding DNA: TGTGCCAGCAGCCCTGACAGTAACTATGGCTACACCTTC.

The chain is built from TRBV3-1 (or the pseudogene TRBV3-2) and TRBJ2-7, with 11 nucleotides matching TRBD2. The CDR3 totals 17 residues. Germline V gene lookup returns CDR1 LGHDT and CDR2 YNNKEL (reference sequence). The V segment lost 1 base and the J segment 4 bases; nucleotides outside the gene matches: 9. The DNA of the CDR3 is TGTGCCAGCAGCCAAGGCATGAGGACTAGCGGGTTGTACGAGCAGTACTTC. Translating it yields CASSQGMRTSGLYEQYF.

The J gene is TRBJ1-5, the V gene TRBV12-5; D ambiguous. CDR1 is LGHNT, CDR2 FRNRAP, per germline. The CDR3 runs 15 residues. Trimming cost V 1 base and J 0 bases, with 7 bases left between them. CDR3 DNA sequence: TGTGCTAGTGGTTTGGGACAAGATAGCAATCAGCCCCAGCATTTT. Amino acid sequence: CASGLGQDSNQPQHF.

This sequence joins TRBV7-8 and TRBJ2-2; D might be TRBD2 (5 bases). V was shortened by 1 base and J by 7 bases, with 16 bases between the two germline ends. Germline V gene lookup returns CDR1 SGHVS and CDR2 FQNEAQ. The CDR3 totals 16 residues. CDR3 residues: CASSLEARLTVGELFF. In nucleotides, the CDR3 is TGTGCCAGCAGCTTAGAGGCCCGACTAACCGTCGGGGAGCTGTTTTTT. Full variable domain (remainder filled in from reference TRBV7-8 and TRBJ2-2): GAGVSQSPRYKVAKRGQDVALRCDPISGHVSLFWYQQALGQGPEFLTYFQNEAQLDKSGLPSDRFFAERPEGSVSTLKIQRTQQEDSAVYLCASSLEARLTVGELFFGEGSRLTVL.

The chain has TRBV11-1 and TRBJ1-2; no reliable D call. V lost 5 bases and J 1 base, leaving 8 bases between the germline ends. CDR1 is SGHAT and CDR2 is FQDESV in the germline V gene (reference sequence). The CDR3 totals 13 residues. CDR3 protein: CASSATDNYGYTF. As DNA, the CDR3 is TGTGCCAGCAGCGCCACAGATAACTATGGCTACACCTTC. Full variable domain (rest looked up from reference TRBV11-1 and TRBJ1-2): EAEVAQSPRYKITEKSQAVAFWCDPISGHATLYWYRQILGQGPELLVQFQDESVVDDSQLPKDRFSAERLKGVDSTLKIQPAELGDSAMYLCASSATDNYGYTFGSGTRLTVV.

The chain is built from TRBV2 and TRBJ2-5; the match to TRBD2 covers 14 bases. CDR1 is SNHLY, CDR2 FYNNEI, per germline. The CDR3 is made up of 15 amino acids. Losses at the gene ends were 8 bases for V and 4 bases for J; bases not matched to a gene: 6. The CDR3 nucleotides are TGTGCCAGCCAAGGACTAGCGGGGGGCGGAGAGACCCAGTACTTC. Translation: CASQGLAGGGETQYF.

The chain recombines TRBV5-1 with TRBJ1-3; no definite D call. Germline loops: CDR1 SGHRS, CDR2 YFSETQ. Trimming left V 0 bases short and J 0 bases short, with 7 bases between. CDR3 length: 15 residues. CDR3: CASSLGGRSGNTIYF. CDR3 sequence (DNA): TGCGCCAGCAGCTTGGGAGGCCGCTCTGGAAACACCATATATTTT.

The chain carries TRBV10-3 and TRBJ2-3; 9 bases fit TRBD1. This CDR3 has 14 residues. J was trimmed by 3 bases and V by 8 bases; bases with no gene match: 6. Germline-derived CDR1 and CDR2 are ENHRY and SYGVKD. The CDR3: CAISGTGWTDTQYF. The CDR3 nucleotides are TGTGCCATCTCCGGGACAGGGTGGACAGATACGCAGTATTTT.

Here the CDR3 DNA reads TGCGCCAGCAGCCTCGGACAGGGGAGCACAGATACGCAGTATTTT. The encoded protein is CASSLGQGSTDTQYF. The V call is TRBV5-1, the J call TRBJ2-3; 9 bases agree with TRBD1. Germline V CDR1 and CDR2: SGHRS, YFSETQ. V gave up 4 bases and J gave up 0 bases; unmatched junction bases: 3. There are 15 residues in the CDR3.

The chain links TRBV3-1 (or the pseudogene TRBV3-2) to TRBJ1-2; TRBD1 matches 9 bases. The junction had 15 bases not matched to a gene; V was cut back by 1 base and J by 0 bases. The CDR3 extends over 20 amino acids. Germline assignment: CDR1 LGHDT and CDR2 YNNKEL (reference sequence). The CDR3 DNA is TGTGCCAGCAGCCAAGGTTTCCACGGGACAGGGAGTTCATCTAACTATGGCTACACCTTC. It is translated as CASSQGFHGTGSSSNYGYTF.

This clone came up once. V is TRBV3-1 (or the pseudogene TRBV3-2) and J is TRBJ1-5, with 11 nucleotides matching TRBD1. The CDR3 is 17 residues long. The junction had 10 bases not matched to a gene; V was cut back by 4 bases and J by 5 bases. The germline gives CDR1 LGHDT, CDR2 YNNKEL (reference sequence). CDR3 region: CASSLSGGTGGYQPQHF. The CDR3 DNA follows: TGTGCCAGCAGCCTAAGTGGTGGGACAGGGGGTTATCAGCCCCAGCATTTT.

CDR3 in amino acids: CASSLVGGVNQPQHF. DNA of the CDR3: TGTGCCAGCAGTTTGGTCGGGGGAGTTAATCAGCCCCAGCATTTT. This sequence joins TRBV27 and TRBJ1-5, with D possibly matching TRBD1 (5 bases). The V end lost 3 bases, the J end lost 4 bases, and 13 bases lay between the germline ends. The CDR3 extends over 15 amino acids. Germline V lookup: CDR1 MNHEY, CDR2 SMNVEV (reference sequence).

The chain combines TRBV27 with TRBJ1-1; the D gene is possibly TRBD1 (6 bases). In germline, CDR1 is MNHEY, CDR2 SMNVEV (reference sequence). V was shortened by 3 bases and J by 6 bases, with 11 bases between the two germline ends. The CDR3 runs to 13 residues. The CDR3 DNA sequence: TGTGCCAGCAGTTTTAGTCGGACAGCTGAAGCTTTCTTT. It yields the protein CASSFSRTAEAFF.

The chain combines TRBV19 with TRBJ1-1; D remains ambiguous. CDR3 length equals 13 residues. V was pared by 6 bases and J by 6 bases, with 14 bases between. Germline V gives CDR1 LNHDA, CDR2 SQIVND (reference sequence). CDR3 sequence: CASRTRRESEAFF. The CDR3 DNA follows: TGTGCCAGTAGGACCCGAAGGGAGTCTGAAGCTTTCTTT.

This clone appeared once. This chain's CDR3 is CASSIGRTVLTNEKLFF. CDR3 in DNA: TGTGCCAGTAGTATTGGCAGGACAGTTCTAACTAATGAAAAACTGTTTTTT. The chain is built from TRBV19 and TRBJ1-4, with a possible D match to TRBD1 (6 bases). The V gene's germline CDR1 is LNHDA and CDR2 SQIVND (reference sequence). The CDR3 is 17 amino acids. V lost 3 bases and J 1 base, leaving 15 bases between the germline ends.

This CDR3 is CASSSFGAGLGETQYF. Written as DNA, the CDR3 is TGTGCCAGCAGCTCTTTCGGGGCGGGGCTGGGGGAGACCCAGTACTTC. V is TRBV7-8 and J is TRBJ2-5; D might be TRBD2 (6 bases). Germline V gene sequence: CDR1 SGHVS, CDR2 FQNEAQ. V lost 4 bases and J lost 5, with 20 bases in between. The CDR3 extends over 16 amino acids.

V is TRBV30 and J is TRBJ1-1; TRBD1 aligns across 9 bases. CDR1 and CDR2 (germline): GTSNPN, SVGIG (reference sequence). The V and J ends lost 2 bases and 3 bases, in that order; junction bases with no gene match: 1. The CDR3 consists of 13 residues. CDR3 residues: CAWSHRGHTEAFF. CDR3 sequence (DNA): TGTGCCTGGAGTCACAGGGGGCACACTGAAGCTTTCTTT.

This chain joins TRBV18 and TRBJ1-1; D may be TRBD1 (6 bases). V lost 4 bases and J 8 bases, leaving 17 bases between the germline ends. Germline V gives CDR1 KGHSH, CDR2 LQKENI. This CDR3 region has 14 residues. The CDR3 coding sequence is TGTGCCAGCTCACACGAGACACAGGGATCCGAAGCTTTCTTT. Protein sequence: CASSHETQGSEAFF. The full variable domain, with the rest looked up from reference TRBV18 and TRBJ1-1, is NAGVMQNPRHLVRRRGQEARLRCSPMKGHSHVYWYRQLPEEGLKFMVYLQKENIIDESGMPKERFSAEFPKEGPSILRIQQVVRGDSAAYFCASSHETQGSEAFFGQGTRLTVV.

CDR3 amino acids: CAWSVSVKETQYF. The DNA of the CDR3 is TGTGCCTGGAGTGTATCAGTCAAGGAGACCCAGTACTTC. The chain employs TRBV30 and TRBJ2-5; D unclear. Germline loops: CDR1 GTSNPN, CDR2 SVGIG (reference sequence). The CDR3 sequence is 13 residues long. The V gene lost 0 bases and the J gene lost 5 bases, with 10 bases spanning the gap.